This T cell receptor (beta chain) was sequenced during a study of blood T cells in healthy people across ages. General study results and limits: Shifts in expanded clonotypes may have been confounded by donor CMV status, which was unknown.

As for this clonotype: The antigen remains undetermined. Mismatch with germline at one junction end may stem from a read error.

For the second PCR, which ran for roughly 6 to 12 cycles, a sample-barcoded 5' primer and a J-beta primer mix were used. The template-switch adaptor, which had 12 random nucleotides, put a tag on each cDNA molecule. TCRdb reprocessed the 5' RACE reads with MiXCR, giving one entry per CDR3 protein. The repertoire holds about 970,000 distinct CDR3 sequences, with around 54% as singletons. The CDR3 totals 12 residues. Germline V gene lookup returns CDR1 DFQATT and CDR2 SNEGSKA (reference sequence). Those donating, healthy Caucasian individuals from Russia, were aged about 6 to 100. The source of this sequence is a woman aged 55-75 years in good health. The V call is TRBV20-1, the J call TRBJ2-7; D may be TRBD2 (5 bases). Material: blood. The CDR3 loop reads CGGLGSSYEQYF. In nucleotides, the CDR3 is TGTGGCGGGCTGGGTAGTTCCTACGAGCAGTACTTC.